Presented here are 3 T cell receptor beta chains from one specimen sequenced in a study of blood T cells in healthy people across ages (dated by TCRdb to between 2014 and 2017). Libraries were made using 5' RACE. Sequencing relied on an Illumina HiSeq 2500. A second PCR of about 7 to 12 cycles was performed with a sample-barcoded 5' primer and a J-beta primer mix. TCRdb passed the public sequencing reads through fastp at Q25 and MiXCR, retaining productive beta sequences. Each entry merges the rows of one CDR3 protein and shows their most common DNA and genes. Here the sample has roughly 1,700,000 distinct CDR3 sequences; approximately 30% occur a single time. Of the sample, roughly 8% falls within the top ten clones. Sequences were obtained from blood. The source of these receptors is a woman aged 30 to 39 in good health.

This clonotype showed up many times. In DNA form, the CDR3 reads TGTGCCATCAGTGATAGCGGATACACAGATACGCAGTATTTT. Protein sequence: CAISDSGYTDTQYF. The V and J genes are TRBV10-3 and TRBJ2-3, with a possible D match to TRBD2 (6 bases). CDR1 is ENHRY and CDR2 is SYGVKD in the germline V gene. The CDR3 has 14 residues. The ends were cut back, 3 bases at V and 2 bases at J, with 9 bases in the middle.

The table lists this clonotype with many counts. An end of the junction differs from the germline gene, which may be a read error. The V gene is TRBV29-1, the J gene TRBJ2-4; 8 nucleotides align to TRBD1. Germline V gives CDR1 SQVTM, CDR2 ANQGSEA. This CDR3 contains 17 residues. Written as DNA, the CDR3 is TGCAGCCTTGAGGGACAGGCGACCCGAGTAGCCAAAAACATTCAGTACTTC. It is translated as CSLEGQATRVAKNIQYF.

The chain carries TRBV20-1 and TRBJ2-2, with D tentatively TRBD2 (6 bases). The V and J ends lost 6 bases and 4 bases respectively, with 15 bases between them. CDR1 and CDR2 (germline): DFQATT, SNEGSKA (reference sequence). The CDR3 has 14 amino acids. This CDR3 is CSASRLDRTGELFF. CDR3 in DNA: TGCAGTGCCAGTCGACTAGATCGCACCGGGGAGCTGTTTTTT.